This T cell receptor beta chain was retrieved from a study of shared clonotypes between healthy human individuals. DNA at about 210 ng, 30,000 or so T cell genomes, went into sorted-subset replicate PCRs. Method: immunoSEQ multiplex PCR; TCRdb's copy keeps in-frame clones and lacks some. The sample lists millions of clones, 85% to 95% occurring once. The CDR3 is made up of 16 amino acids. Trimming shortened V by 0 bases and J by 5 bases, and 16 bases separated the two germline ends. From germline, CDR1 is KGHSH and CDR2 LQKENI. CD45RO-negative, CCR7-positively selected cells formed the naive CD8 fraction, excluding terminally differentiated effector memory CD45RA+ cells.

The sequence was collected from a young man in good health. Some clones in this sample may be carry-over from other donors' samples. Sequences were obtained from naive CD8+ T cells from PBMCs. The genes are TRBV18 and TRBJ2-5; D gene ambiguous. The CDR3 bases are TGTGCCAGCTCACCACCGGGCTCCACTAACGGCGAGACCCAGTACTTC. This codes for CASSPPGSTNGETQYF.